Listed here are 12 T cell receptor beta chains from one sample, sequenced in a study of cytomegalovirus exposure and HLA in healthy donors. Some clones are missing from TCRdb's copy, which holds only in-frame ones; the method was immunoSEQ multiplex PCR. The table has approximately 230,000 clones, roughly nine tenths seen once; the top ten hold around 12%. Sequences were obtained from PBMCs. These receptors all stem from a man aged 18 to 29 in good health and CMV-seropositive.

The chain combines TRBV7-2 with TRBJ2-1; D gene unclear. Trimming cost V 1 base and J 8 bases, with 12 bases left between them. The CDR3 totals 14 residues. The V gene's germline CDR1 is SGHTA and CDR2 FQGNSA. CDR3 nucleotide sequence: TGTGCCAGCAGCTTAGGTGGTCCATTGTATGAGCAGTTCTTC. This translates into CASSLGGPLYEQFF.

The V gene is TRBV5-1, the J gene TRBJ2-2; unclear D gene. CDR3 length: 13 amino acids. Germline values: CDR1 SGHRS, CDR2 YFSETQ. V was shortened by 4 bases and J by 5 bases, with 9 bases between the two germline ends. The CDR3, as DNA: TGCGCCAGCAGCCCCAACTGGACCGGGGAGCTGTTTTTT. Its translation is CASSPNWTGELFF. Looking up the rest from reference TRBV5-1 and TRBJ2-2 gives the full variable domain: KAGVTQTPRYLIKTRGQQVTLSCSPISGHRSVSWYQQTPGQGLQFLFEYFSETQRNKGNFPGRFSGRQFSNSRSEMNVSTLELGDSALYLCASSPNWTGELFFGEGSRLTVL.

The rearrangement links TRBV27 to TRBJ1-1; D remains unclear. Trimming stripped 6 bases from V and 1 base from J, with 12 bases between. There are 14 residues in the CDR3. Germline CDR1 reads MNHEY; CDR2 reads SMNVEV (reference sequence). The CDR3 here is CASSPLRPNTEAFF. The CDR3 DNA reads TGTGCCAGCAGCCCCCTAAGACCGAACACTGAAGCTTTCTTT.

The genes are TRBV7-2 and TRBJ2-7; the D call may be TRBD1 or TRBD2 (7 bases each). The germline V gene encodes CDR1 SGHTA and CDR2 FQGNSA. V was cut by 1 base and J by 6 bases, with 16 bases left in between. CDR3 length: 15 amino acids. The CDR3 protein is CASSLEVRGGGEQYF. The DNA for the CDR3 is TGTGCCAGCAGCTTAGAGGTCAGGGGGGGAGGCGAGCAGTACTTC. The complete variable domain, with remaining parts taken from reference TRBV7-2 and TRBJ2-7, reads GAGVSQSPSNKVTEKGKDVELRCDPISGHTALYWYRQSLGQGLEFLIYFQGNSAPDKSGLPSDRFSAERTGGSVSTLTIQRTQQEDSAVYLCASSLEVRGGGEQYFGPGTRLTVT.

This rearrangement joins TRBV6-5 to TRBJ2-2; TRBD1 aligns across 7 bases. The V segment lost 4 bases and the J segment 3 bases; nucleotides outside the gene matches: 8. Germline V gene lookup returns CDR1 MNHEY and CDR2 SVGAGI. This CDR3 has 16 amino acids. The CDR3: CASSSNDRAYTGELFF. The DNA for the CDR3 is TGTGCCAGCAGTTCAAACGACAGGGCTTACACCGGGGAGCTGTTTTTT.

V usage is TRBV29-1 and J usage is TRBJ2-1; the D gene is possibly TRBD2 (5 bases). CDR1 is SQVTM, CDR2 ANQGSEA, per germline. The CDR3 covers 15 residues. V was pared by 2 bases and J by 4 bases, with 15 bases between. The CDR3 DNA follows: TGCAGCGTTGAATCTAGAGGGAGTAAATACAATGAGCAGTTCTTC. Translating gives CSVESRGSKYNEQFF.

The gene calls are TRBV9 and TRBJ1-1, with D unclear. This CDR3 has 14 amino acids. The germline V gene encodes CDR1 SGDLS and CDR2 YYNGEE. The germline V and J ends were trimmed by 0 bases and 4 bases, with 10 bases remaining between them. Here the CDR3 reads CASSVAGRGTEAFF. As DNA, the CDR3 is TGTGCCAGCAGCGTAGCTGGCCGGGGCACTGAAGCTTTCTTT. The variable domain in full, with the rest retrieved from reference TRBV9 and TRBJ1-1, is DSGVTQTPKHLITATGQRVTLRCSPRSGDLSVYWYQQSLDQGLQFLIQYYNGEERAKGNILERFSAQQFPDLHSELNLSSLELGDSALYFCASSVAGRGTEAFFGQGTRLTVV.

The J gene is TRBJ1-3, the V gene TRBV7-2; perhaps TRBD1 as D (5 bases). V lost 5 bases to trimming and J lost 0 bases, with 14 bases between them. Germline assignment: CDR1 SGHTA and CDR2 FQGNSA. The CDR3 consists of 16 residues. CDR3 protein: CASSGEGWLSGNTIYF. CDR3 coding DNA: TGTGCCAGCAGCGGCGAGGGGTGGCTCTCTGGAAACACCATATATTTT.

This clone was seen a single time. The rearrangement uses TRBV7-6 and TRBJ2-2; D is perhaps TRBD2 (6 bases). CDR3 size: 16 residues. Trimming pared 5 bases from V and 0 bases from J, leaving 13 bases between. Germline lookup yields CDR1 SGHVS and CDR2 FNYEAQ. CDR3 sequence reads: CASSRWEAANTGELFF. The CDR3 DNA reads TGTGCCAGCAGCCGTTGGGAGGCCGCGAACACCGGGGAGCTGTTTTTT. Based on the CDR3 plus reference TRBV7-6 and TRBJ2-2, the full variable domain is GAGVSQSPRYKVTKRGQDVALRCDPISGHVSLYWYRQALGQGPEFLTYFNYEAQQDKSGLPNDRFSAERPEGSISTLTIQRTEQRDSAMYRCASSRWEAANTGELFFGEGSRLTVL.

The J gene is TRBJ1-5, the V gene TRBV7-9; 10 bases line up with TRBD1. The CDR3 length is 14 residues. Germline CDR1 is SEHNR and CDR2 is FQNEAQ (reference sequence). Trimming at V came to 5 bases and at J to 6 bases, leaving 4 bases not matched to a gene. The CDR3 DNA reads TGTGCCAGCAGCGGGCGGGACAGGGGTCAGCCCCAGCATTTT. This codes for CASSGRDRGQPQHF.

The J gene is TRBJ2-7, the V gene TRBV25-1; possibly TRBD2 for D (7 bases). Trimming pared 5 bases from V and 2 bases from J, leaving 16 bases between. This CDR3 is built from 15 residues. Looked up from germline, CDR1 is MGHDK and CDR2 is SYGVNS. The CDR3 coding sequence is TGTGCCAGCAGTTCCCAGGGGACTATCACCTACGAGCAGTACTTC. Amino acids: CASSSQGTITYEQYF.

The rearrangement joins TRBV5-1 to TRBJ2-7; weak D call: TRBD2 (5 bases). Trimming removed 4 bases from V and 6 bases from J, with 17 bases in between. CDR1 and CDR2 (germline): SGHRS, YFSETQ. The CDR3 has 14 amino acids. The DNA for the CDR3 is TGCGCCAGCAGCCCCTACGGACTTCTCAGCGAGCAGTACTTC. This translates into CASSPYGLLSEQYF. Combining the CDR3 with reference TRBV5-1 and TRBJ2-7 gives the whole variable domain KAGVTQTPRYLIKTRGQQVTLSCSPISGHRSVSWYQQTPGQGLQFLFEYFSETQRNKGNFPGRFSGRQFSNSRSEMNVSTLELGDSALYLCASSPYGLLSEQYFGPGTRLTVT.